This TCR beta chain was recorded in a study of cytotoxic CD8 clonotypes in ibrutinib-treated CLL (dated by TCRdb to 2020 to 2022). Broadly, across the study: The cohort had around twelve relapsed/refractory and 15 treatment-naive patients; fewer than 18 were IGHV unmutated. Cryopreserved peripheral blood mononuclear cells were collected at three points: before therapy, at response, and at either sustained remission or disease progression. On average, each sample had approximately 250,000 productive templates and roughly 95,000 productive rearrangements. The response samples were drawn at a median of 12 months into treatment, with a range of about 6 to 36 months. Longitudinal samples were obtainable from about 30% of the roughly 90 participants in the trial. All remission and progressive disease samples were collected while patients were still receiving ibrutinib. Partial responses were observed in some 24 patients and complete responses in 2; after a median follow-up of roughly 72 months, remission was maintained in 15 or so patients and progression was observed in roughly 12. The investigation overall reported the following: Public clonotypes were found to be uncommon and were observed to contract or remain stable during treatment; the increase in clonality was shown to reflect expansion of private clonotypes at ibrutinib response. At baseline, clonality was higher than in age-matched healthy donors and showed a strong correlation with circulating CD8+ T-cell counts. At ibrutinib response clonality went up, during sustained remission it held steady, and at progression it dropped back toward baseline. Sustained-remission and progressing patients did not have matched sampling times, and lymph node repertoires were not examined.

Each clonotype received, on average, approximately 9.9x coverage in deep resolution sequencing performed on a MiSeq, where the target depth lay between 1 in 1 million and 1 in 200,000 T cells. The immunoSEQ hsTCRB Kit was used to generate the TCR beta libraries. Per the authors' processing: The data were analyzed with ImmunoSEQ Analyzer and ImmunoSEQ Data Assistant, and V, D and J gene assignments followed IMGT definitions. Clonality, which ranges from 0 to 1, was calculated by subtracting the normalized Shannon entropy of productive rearrangement frequencies from one. Only overrepresented clonotypes making up at least 0.05% of the repertoire of each patient were included in the public clonotype analysis. Repertoires from thirteen age-matched healthy donors in immuneACCESS were used as clonality controls. TCRdb's version of the immuneACCESS table is confined to in-frame rearrangements and falls short of the full clone set. An unresolved V gene accounts for under half of the shortfall where checked; the remainder is of unknown origin. That table is the source of V, J and clone size, and D and trimming were worked out from the DNA. Counted in this sample were some 140,000 clones; approximately 80% of them appeared once. The ten largest clones represent 3.3% of the sample.

Note on this clone: There is no known antigen for this receptor. The record has no base qualities; no much larger clone is one base away.

The time point tag for this specimen amounts to: approximately 25 months on ibrutinib. For TCR beta library preparation, approximately 2 micrograms of genomic DNA were isolated from cryopreserved PBMCs. High-throughput TCR beta sequencing was performed on longitudinal blood samples from CLL patients receiving ibrutinib monotherapy. The patients were enrolled in a single-center, open-label phase 2 trial of ibrutinib monotherapy. Unmatched junction bases come to 5, with V trimmed by 3 bases and J by 5 bases. Counted from cysteine to phenylalanine, this CDR3 has 15 amino acids. Here the CDR3 DNA is all that survives: 45 bases in frame from base 1. CDR1 is given as SGHRS and CDR2 as YFSETQ, both from the germline V gene.

The sequencing used PBMCs, collected after 24 months of ibrutinib treatment. This clonotype originated in a human donor with chronic lymphocytic leukemia. The chain joins TRBV5-1 to TRBJ2-3; TRBD2 agrees with 11 junctional bases. The DNA sequence follows: TGCGCCAGCAGCTATAGCGGGGGGGCCGTAGATACGCAGTATTTT. The resulting protein is CASSYSGGAVDTQYF.